The clone carrying this T cell receptor (beta chain) was seen a single time. What it recognizes is unknown. Single viable CD3+CD4+CD8-CD45RO+ cells were sorted as the memory CD4+ T cells. Positive selection with CD4 microbeads enriched total CD4+ T cells. The data were taken from a study of memory CD4+ T cells and cytomegalovirus serostatus. Study-wide context: Healthy Belgian adult donors included fewer than 10 CMV-positive and 24 CMV-negative people. Regarding the study as a whole: Suggested: most of the CMV-linked TCR signature lies in CD4+ memory cells. CD4+ memory repertoires contained about 40% of the 164 reported CMV TCRbeta sequences.

Trimming removed 6 bases at V and 3 bases at J, with 12 bases between. The germline CDR1 and CDR2 sequences are SNHLY and FYNNEI. This CDR3 comprises 14 residues. The table came from immunoSEQ multiplex PCR; TCRdb's copy has only in-frame clones and leaves some out. The sample carries roughly 49,000 clones, 75% to 85% recorded once. This TCR was recovered from an adult in good health and CMV-seronegative. Sequenced material: memory CD4+ T cells from blood. J is TRBJ1-3 and V is TRBV2; D is ambiguous. The CDR3 is CASSGEAGGNTIYF. The CDR3 nucleotides are TGTGCCAGCAGCGGGGAGGCCGGTGGAAACACCATATATTTT.